The 3 T cell receptor beta chains given below trace back to one sample, sequenced in a study of identical twins. TCRdb re-derived calls from the 5' RACE reads in MiXCR, one entry per CDR3 protein. The table shows approximately 1.8 million distinct CDR3 sequences, with about 31% occurring only once. Sequences were obtained from cord blood. The receptors here all came from a newborn girl in good health.

This clonotype was counted a few times. The V gene is TRBV7-2, the J gene TRBJ2-3; 12 positions match TRBD2. Germline loops: CDR1 SGHTA, CDR2 FQGNSA. J lost 0 bases, V lost 7 bases, and 5 bases had no gene match. CDR3 length: 16 amino acids. CDR3 region: CASTLGTSGSTDTQYF. In DNA, the CDR3 is TGTGCCAGCACTCTGGGGACTAGCGGGAGCACAGATACGCAGTATTTT.

This clonotype was detected only a few times. CDR3 loop: CASSLSGSVTDTQYF. CDR3 nucleotides: TGTGCCAGCAGTCTAAGCGGGAGTGTCACAGATACGCAGTATTTT. The rearrangement links TRBV7-9 to TRBJ2-3, with 8 bases fitting TRBD2. J lost 2 bases, V lost 6 bases, and 7 bases had no gene match. Looked up from germline, CDR1 is SEHNR and CDR2 is FQNEAQ (reference sequence). The CDR3 sequence is 15 residues long.

The CDR3 reads CATSDFRQGNYGYTF. As DNA, the CDR3 is TGTGCCACCAGTGATTTCAGACAGGGGAACTATGGCTACACCTTC. V gene TRBV24-1 combines with J gene TRBJ1-2, with 8 bases identical to TRBD1. V lost 1 base to trimming and J lost 2 bases; unmatched junction nucleotides: 2. CDR1 is KGHDR, CDR2 SFDVKD, per germline. The CDR3 totals 15 residues.